This T cell receptor beta chain was observed in a study of cytomegalovirus exposure and HLA in healthy donors. The CDR3 extends over 15 amino acids. After removal of 3 bases from V and 3 bases from J, the junction contained 3 bases not matched to a gene. CDR1 is MRHNA and CDR2 is SNTAGT in the germline V gene. 13 Jbeta primers and 60 Vbeta primers were used for the PCR. Sequenced by immunoSEQ multiplex PCR; TCRdb stores in-frame clones only, minus some. This table has over 140,000 clones, approximately 82% appearing once. This TCR came from a young man in good health and CMV-seropositive. The gene calls are TRBV6-4 and TRBJ2-2; 8 nucleotides align to TRBD2. Sample: PBMCs. Here the CDR3 DNA reads TGTGCCAGCAGTGAAGAGACTAGCGACACCGGGGAGCTGTTTTTT. Protein sequence: CASSEETSDTGELFF.